This T cell receptor (beta chain) was found in a study of T cell changes during pregnancy in multiple sclerosis. Trimming stripped 2 bases from V and 2 bases from J, with 19 bases between. The CDR3 sequence is 18 residues long. Per the germline V gene, CDR1 is MNHNS and CDR2 is SASEGT. This clone appeared once. Profiling relied on immunoSEQ multiplex PCR, and the TCRdb table lists in-frame clones only, not all of them. This sample yields some 80,000 clones, of which 70% to 90% are seen a single time; roughly 1% belongs to the top ten. Sequenced material: peripheral blood, taken in the first trimester of pregnancy. The clonotype comes from a female donor in good health, enrolled as a control in a pregnancy study. The rearrangement links TRBV6-1 to TRBJ1-3; D might be TRBD1 (5 bases). CDR3 sequence: CASSERAERGSTGNTIYF. CDR3 bases: TGTGCCAGCAGTGAAAGGGCCGAAAGGGGCTCTACTGGAAACACCATATATTTT.